This T cell receptor (beta chain) was recorded in a study of tumor-infiltrating lymphocytes in glioblastoma multiforme. Findings and limits, study-wide: The T cells in this sample were not sorted into functional subsets. Just one glioblastoma patient contributed to the TCR-mutation comparison.

TCRB libraries came from RNA via three nested multiplex PCR rounds. TCRB-specific cDNA synthesis used around 0.5 ug of total RNA. Unique molecular identifiers were not described for the libraries. One entry per CDR3 protein results from TCRdb running MiXCR on the multiplex PCR reads. Of around 10,000 distinct CDR3 sequences detected, over 60% appear once; the ten largest clones hold almost 40%. Looked up from germline, CDR1 is SGHAT and CDR2 is FQDESV (reference sequence). The CDR3 contains 15 residues. V gave up 5 bases and J gave up 4 bases; unmatched junction bases: 8. This clonotype was observed a handful of times. Its cognate antigen is unknown.

The sample taken for sequencing was brain tumor tissue. This clonotype originated in a male donor with glioblastoma. J is TRBJ2-5 and V is TRBV11-1; 9 bases agree with TRBD1. The CDR3 loop is CASSRITGGRETQYF. The CDR3 bases are TGTGCCAGCAGCCGAATCACAGGGGGCAGAGAGACCCAGTACTTC.